Below, 29 T cell receptor beta chains from the same sample are listed, as sequenced in a study of blood T cell repertoires in COVID-19 (dated by TCRdb to 2018 to 2020). The library was prepared using the immunoSEQ multiplex PCR assay. The immuneACCESS repertoire file appears here via TCRdb, limited to in-frame rearrangements. These files lack a portion of the clones; in checked studies, under half of the deficit traces to unresolved V genes, and the cause of the others is not known. This sample lists 200,000 to 250,000 clones; around 82% were detected once. The top ten clonotypes cover approximately 4.5% of the sample. Sequenced sample: peripheral blood. The receptors were gathered from a woman in her 70s with acute or convalescent COVID-19.

The gene calls are TRBV7-6 and TRBJ1-6; 9 nucleotides line up with TRBD1. There are 16 residues in the CDR3. V trimming: 5 bases; J trimming: 6 bases; junction bases outside the gene matches: 8. CDR1 and CDR2 from the germline V gene are SGHVS and FNYEAQ. CDR3 sequence: CASSQTGGEGNSPLHF. The CDR3 nucleotides read TGTGCCAGCAGCCAGACAGGGGGTGAAGGTAATTCACCCCTCCACTTT. Variable domain in full (rest from reference TRBV7-6 and TRBJ1-6): GAGVSQSPRYKVTKRGQDVALRCDPISGHVSLYWYRQALGQGPEFLTYFNYEAQQDKSGLPNDRFSAERPEGSISTLTIQRTEQRDSAMYRCASSQTGGEGNSPLHFGNGTRLTVT.

V usage is TRBV12-3 or TRBV12-4 and J usage is TRBJ2-7; unclear D gene. This CDR3 contains 12 residues. Trimming pared 2 bases from V and 6 bases from J, leaving 8 bases between. The CDR3 DNA sequence: TGTGCCAGCAGTTTACTCAGCGTCGAGCAGTACTTC. Its translation is CASSLLSVEQYF.

This chain links TRBV29-1 with TRBJ1-1; TRBD1 agrees at 7 bases. J gave up 0 bases and V 7 bases, and 11 bases lay outside the gene matches. CDR1 is SQVTM, CDR2 ANQGSEA, per germline. This CDR3 has 15 amino acids. The CDR3: CSATGQLLMNTEAFF. The CDR3 coding sequence is TGCAGCGCTACGGGACAGCTGCTGATGAACACTGAAGCTTTCTTT.

This chain uses TRBV5-5 with TRBJ1-1; maybe TRBD1 (5 bases). This CDR3 has 14 amino acids. Trimming stripped 5 bases from V and 1 base from J, with 12 bases between. Per the germline V gene, CDR1 is SGHKS and CDR2 is YYEKEE (reference sequence). The CDR3 nucleotides are TGTGCCAGCAGAGCGATTACAGGGAACACTGAAGCTTTCTTT. It yields the protein CASRAITGNTEAFF.

The J gene is TRBJ2-2, the V gene TRBV7-2; D is undetermined. The CDR3 totals 14 residues. Germline CDR1 is SGHTA and CDR2 is FQGNSA. V lost 5 bases and J lost 6, with 13 bases in between. The CDR3 sequence is CASSASLVPGELFF. The CDR3 region has the DNA TGTGCCAGCAGCGCATCTCTAGTCCCCGGGGAGCTGTTTTTT.

The chain links TRBV3-1 (or the pseudogene TRBV3-2) to TRBJ2-3; D is perhaps TRBD2 (7 bases). The germline V and J ends were trimmed by 0 bases and 4 bases, with 14 bases remaining between them. This CDR3 has 16 residues. Germline-derived CDR1 and CDR2 are LGHDT and YNNKEL (reference sequence). CDR3 region: CASSQEVSGGPDTQYF. The DNA for the CDR3 is TGTGCCAGCAGCCAAGAAGTTTCCGGGGGGCCAGATACGCAGTATTTT.

The chain joins TRBV7-6 to TRBJ1-6; D may be TRBD1 (5 bases). This CDR3 is built from 15 residues. V lost 3 bases and J 8 bases, leaving 14 bases between the germline ends. Looked up from germline, CDR1 is SGHVS and CDR2 is FNYEAQ. CDR3 protein: CASSLGGSLDSPLHF. The DNA for the CDR3 is TGTGCCAGCAGCTTGGGGGGGTCGTTGGATTCACCCCTCCACTTT.

This clone appeared a few times. This chain uses TRBV6-5 with TRBJ1-1; possibly TRBD1 for D (6 bases). Germline loops: CDR1 MNHEY, CDR2 SVGAGI. The CDR3 totals 14 residues. Trimming left V 7 bases short and J 5 bases short, with 17 bases between. This CDR3 is CASIVGAGDTEAFF. The CDR3 nucleotides read TGTGCCAGCATCGTGGGGGCAGGGGATACTGAAGCTTTCTTT.

The V and J genes are TRBV28 and TRBJ1-2, with a weak D call TRBD1 (5 bases). Trimming took 1 base from V and 4 from J, leaving 10 bases between them. Germline assignment: CDR1 MDHEN and CDR2 SYDVKM. The CDR3 is made up of 14 amino acids. The CDR3: CASSLYQGGYGYTF. Here the CDR3 DNA reads TGTGCCAGCAGTTTATATCAGGGTGGCTATGGCTACACCTTC.

This clone came up once. This rearrangement joins TRBV4-3 to TRBJ2-5; 7 bases are shared with TRBD2. Germline CDR1 LGHNA, CDR2 YSLEER. CDR3 length: 15 amino acids. Trimming cost V 4 bases and J 2 bases; bases outside gene matches: 7. Here the CDR3 DNA reads TGCGCCAGCAGCCTCGGTAGCGGGCCGCAAGAGACCCAGTACTTC. The encoded protein is CASSLGSGPQETQYF.

This clone was detected a few times. V gene TRBV27 combines with J gene TRBJ1-4; D unresolved. Germline assignment: CDR1 MNHEY and CDR2 SMNVEV (reference sequence). Between the trimmed V and J ends, which lost 4 bases and 7 bases, there was a span of 13 bases. This CDR3 has 14 residues. CDR3 nucleotides: TGTGCCAGCAGTTCAGTGACACCAATTGAAAAACTGTTTTTT. Its protein product is CASSSVTPIEKLFF.

This chain uses TRBV19 with TRBJ1-4, with no clear D. Germline lookup yields CDR1 LNHDA and CDR2 SQIVND (reference sequence). The V gene lost 9 bases and the J gene lost 2 bases, with 13 bases spanning the gap. The CDR3 covers 14 residues. CDR3 protein: CASRLGWTNEKLFF. DNA of the CDR3: TGTGCCAGCAGGTTGGGCTGGACTAATGAAAAACTGTTTTTT.

The V call is TRBV7-8, the J call TRBJ1-2; maybe TRBD1 (5 bases). V lost 1 base to trimming and J lost 8 bases, with 17 bases between them. Germline V lookup: CDR1 SGHVS, CDR2 FQNEAQ. The CDR3 has 15 residues. The CDR3 region has the DNA TGTGCCAGCAGCTTAGAGGGGCGGGGAGGGAGCGGCTACACCTTC. Its translation: CASSLEGRGGSGYTF. Together with reference TRBV7-8 and TRBJ1-2, the CDR3 gives the full variable domain: GAGVSQSPRYKVAKRGQDVALRCDPISGHVSLFWYQQALGQGPEFLTYFQNEAQLDKSGLPSDRFFAERPEGSVSTLKIQRTQQEDSAVYLCASSLEGRGGSGYTFGSGTRLTVV.

The genes are TRBV7-9 and TRBJ1-2; 7 nucleotides agree with TRBD1. This CDR3 region has 12 residues. The V and J ends lost 6 bases and 13 bases, in that order; junction bases with no gene match: 11. Germline V gene sequence: CDR1 SEHNR, CDR2 FQNEAQ (reference sequence). The CDR3 DNA follows: TGTGCCAGCAGGAAAGAGGGGGCAATCGTCACCTTC. Its translation is CASRKEGAIVTF.

The chain uses TRBV10-3 and TRBJ1-2; TRBD1 aligns across 9 bases. The V segment lost 2 bases and the J segment 3 bases; nucleotides outside the gene matches: 13. The CDR3 consists of 18 residues. Germline CDR1 is ENHRY and CDR2 is SYGVKD. CDR3 sequence (DNA): TGTGCCATCAGTGAGCGGAGAGGGACAGGGTTTTTGGACTATGGCTACACCTTC. Its protein is CAISERRGTGFLDYGYTF.

V usage is TRBV28 and J usage is TRBJ2-1; D is undetermined. Between the trimmed V and J ends, which lost 3 bases and 8 bases, there was a span of 8 bases. Germline values: CDR1 MDHEN, CDR2 SYDVKM. CDR3 size: 12 residues. CDR3 in DNA: TGTGCCAGCAGTTTCAGATGGTATGAGCAGTTCTTC. Its protein is CASSFRWYEQFF.

The chain couples TRBV6-1 to TRBJ2-7; 9 bases fit TRBD2. This CDR3 is built from 15 residues. Trimming took 2 bases from V and 4 from J; bases not matched to a gene: 6. Germline CDR1 and CDR2: MNHNS and SASEGT. Here the CDR3 DNA reads TGTGCCAGCAGTGAAACGCTAGCGGGGATATACGAGCAGTACTTC. Translation gives CASSETLAGIYEQYF.

The chain recombines TRBV2 with TRBJ1-5; D might be TRBD1 (6 bases). The germline V gene encodes CDR1 SNHLY and CDR2 FYNNEI. Between the trimmed V and J ends, which lost 7 bases and 4 bases, there was a span of 14 bases. The CDR3 consists of 14 residues. The CDR3 is CASNGQIMNQPQHF. In DNA, the CDR3 is TGTGCCAGCAACGGACAGATCATGAATCAGCCCCAGCATTTT.

This rearrangement joins TRBV7-2 to TRBJ1-6; D remains ambiguous. The CDR3 is made up of 14 amino acids. V shed 0 bases and J shed 9 bases, with 9 bases lying between them. The germline CDR1 and CDR2 sequences are SGHTA and FQGNSA. CDR3 sequence reads: CASSLAAFGSPLHF. CDR3 coding DNA: TGTGCCAGCAGCTTAGCGGCCTTTGGTTCACCCCTCCACTTT.

This sequence joins TRBV5-5 and TRBJ2-3; TRBD2 matches 7 bases. The junction had 5 bases not matched to a gene; V was cut back by 0 bases and J by 1 base. CDR3 length: 16 residues. Germline V gene sequence: CDR1 SGHKS, CDR2 YYEKEE (reference sequence). The CDR3 is CASSLAGLAGTDTQYF. CDR3 bases: TGTGCCAGCAGCTTGGCCGGGCTAGCGGGCACAGATACGCAGTATTTT. The variable domain in full, completed from reference TRBV5-5 and TRBJ2-3, reads DAGVTQSPTHLIKTRGQQVTLRCSPISGHKSVSWYQQVLGQGPQFIFQYYEKEERGRGNFPDRFSARQFPNYSSELNVNALLLGDSALYLCASSLAGLAGTDTQYFGPGTRLTVL.

The CDR3: CASSPGGGGTTGELFF. CDR3 DNA sequence: TGTGCCAGCAGCCCCGGTGGGGGGGGGACCACCGGGGAGCTGTTTTTT. This chain joins TRBV7-2 and TRBJ2-2, with 7 positions matching TRBD2. The CDR3 runs to 16 residues. Trimming removed 5 bases from V and 4 bases from J; junction bases left unmatched: 10. The germline gives CDR1 SGHTA, CDR2 FQGNSA.

CDR3 sequence: CASSQVGGGTEAFF. In DNA form, the CDR3 reads TGCGCCAGCAGCCAAGTGGGAGGGGGCACTGAAGCTTTCTTT. The rearrangement uses TRBV4-3 and TRBJ1-1; maybe TRBD1 (6 bases). The CDR3 is 14 amino acids. Germline CDR1 is LGHNA and CDR2 is YSLEER. V was trimmed by 1 base and J by 4 bases, leaving 10 bases between them.

This clone was counted a single time. The rearrangement links TRBV5-4 to TRBJ2-7; 11 positions agree with TRBD2. This CDR3 is 15 amino acids long. The J segment lost 5 bases and the V segment lost 2 bases, leaving 6 bases of the junction unmatched. Germline V gives CDR1 SGHNT, CDR2 YYREEE (reference sequence). Written as DNA, the CDR3 is TGTGCCAGCAGCTTTAGCGGGGGGGCTTGGAACGAGCAGTACTTC. Its protein product is CASSFSGGAWNEQYF.

This sequence joins TRBV6-5 and TRBJ2-1; TRBD2 agrees at 12 bases. With 6 bases clipped from V and 5 bases from J, the junction kept 5 bases outside the gene matches. The CDR3 totals 15 residues. Germline-derived CDR1 and CDR2 are MNHEY and SVGAGI. The CDR3 coding sequence is TGTGCCAGCAGCCTAGCGGGGGGGCCCGACAATGAGCAGTTCTTC. Translated, it gives CASSLAGGPDNEQFF.

The rearrangement uses TRBV5-1 and TRBJ1-5; D perhaps matches TRBD1 (5 bases). The V end was cut by 3 bases, the J end by 8 bases, with 15 bases between. CDR3 length: 14 amino acids. Looked up from germline, CDR1 is SGHRS and CDR2 is YFSETQ. The CDR3 protein is CASSSSGPGKPQHF. DNA of the CDR3: TGCGCCAGCAGCTCCTCAGGGCCCGGAAAGCCCCAGCATTTT.

The gene calls are TRBV4-1 and TRBJ2-1; D is perhaps TRBD2 (7 bases). The CDR3 has 15 amino acids. The V end was cut by 4 bases, the J end by 5 bases, with 15 bases between. Germline CDR1 is MGHRA and CDR2 is YSYEKL. CDR3 bases: TGCGCCAGCAGCCGAAGCGGGACACCTAACAATGAGCAGTTCTTC. This codes for CASSRSGTPNNEQFF.

J is TRBJ1-1 and V is TRBV19; TRBD1 aligns across 7 bases. Germline CDR1 and CDR2: LNHDA and SQIVND (reference sequence). Germline trimming cut 5 bases from V and 0 bases from J; bases unmatched to any gene: 6. This CDR3 is built from 15 residues. The CDR3 DNA reads TGTGCCAGTAGTTTAGGGGGCACCATGAACACTGAAGCTTTCTTT. Translated: CASSLGGTMNTEAFF.

CDR3 region: CASSIGDTIYF. The DNA for the CDR3 is TGTGCCAGTAGTATCGGGGACACCATATATTTT. This chain uses TRBV19 with TRBJ1-3; D unresolved. V lost 3 bases, J lost 8 bases, and 5 bases lay in between. The germline V gene encodes CDR1 LNHDA and CDR2 SQIVND (reference sequence). This CDR3 is 11 amino acids long.

The table lists this clone with a few counts. The rearrangement links TRBV6-5 to TRBJ1-5, with 9 bases matching TRBD1. The CDR3 covers 15 residues. The V gene end was trimmed by 7 bases and the J gene end by 7 bases; junction bases not matched to a gene: 11. Per the germline V gene, CDR1 is MNHEY and CDR2 is SVGAGI. The DNA for the CDR3 is TGTGCCAGCATTAGGGGACAGGGTTCAAGACAGCCCCAGCATTTT. Amino acid sequence: CASIRGQGSRQPQHF.